This T cell receptor (beta chain) comes out of a study of shared clonotypes between healthy human individuals. Study-level points and caveats: Few donors restricted represented genetic and exposure-history diversity. Sample collection involved blood only; tissue repertoires are likely different.

The repertoire was sequenced with immunoSEQ multiplex PCR; TCRdb's copy has only in-frame clones and lacks some. The table lists about 560,000 clones, roughly four fifths of them singletons. Each donor was a Caucasian adult residing in Nashville, Tennessee. CDR1 SGHDN and CDR2 FVKESK come from the germline V gene. This CDR3 contains 16 residues. For this clone: Its matching antigen is unknown. An end of the junction differs from the germline gene, which may be a read error. The same CDR3 also results from other DNA sequences found in this sample.

What was sequenced was PBMCs. The TCR sequence derives from a woman aged 40 to 50 in good health. Some clones in this sample may be carry-over from other donors' samples. The J gene is TRBJ2-4, the V gene TRBV14, with TRBD1 identical over 7 bases. CDR3 in amino acids: CASSQTTGLAKNIQYF. Here the CDR3 DNA reads TGCGCCAGCTCGCAAACGACAGGGTTGGCCAAAAACATTCAGTACTTC.